These 18 T cell receptor beta chains share one sample of origin, sequenced in a study of radiotherapy plus CTLA-4 blockade in lung cancer (dated by TCRdb to 2017 to 2018). The library was produced with the immunoSEQ multiplex PCR assay. The source is immuneACCESS, and TCRdb retained only in-frame sequences with V and J called. Part of the clones is not carried over; for the studies checked, unresolved V genes explain less than half of this, and the remainder is unexplained. The sample data list around 80,000 clones, and roughly four fifths of these were observed just once. Of the sample, more than 0.65% falls within the top ten clones. Sequencing was performed on peripheral blood, taken from a patient treated with radiotherapy plus ipilimumab. These TCRs come from a human donor with non-small cell lung cancer who had stable disease on radiotherapy plus ipilimumab.

The genes are TRBV10-2 and TRBJ2-1; no firm D call. CDR3 length: 12 residues. Trimming took 7 bases from V and 9 from J, leaving 13 bases between them. Germline CDR1 WSHSY, CDR2 SAAADI. CDR3 coding DNA: TGCGCCAGCAATGAAGTTGACGGTGAGCAGTTCTTC. Translating gives CASNEVDGEQFF.

This sequence joins TRBV28 and TRBJ2-7, with 10 bases fitting TRBD2. Germline V lookup: CDR1 MDHEN, CDR2 SYDVKM. V shed 5 bases, J shed 1 base, and the junction held 5 bases outside the gene matches. The CDR3 is 15 amino acids. The CDR3 protein is CASSPILAGSYEQYF. CDR3 in DNA: TGTGCCAGCAGTCCCATACTAGCGGGGTCCTACGAGCAGTACTTC.

The CDR3 sequence: CASSQGQGDTQYF. In DNA, the CDR3 is TGTGCCAGCAGCCAGGGACAGGGGGATACGCAGTATTTT. V and J are TRBV14 and TRBJ2-3; 10 bases are a match to TRBD1. The CDR3 consists of 13 residues. V lost 3 bases, J lost 6 bases, and 0 bases stayed unmatched. Per germline, CDR1 SGHDN and CDR2 FVKESK.

The V call is TRBV6-6, the J call TRBJ1-1; tentative D call: TRBD1 (6 bases). Germline V gene sequence: CDR1 MNHNY, CDR2 SVGAGI (reference sequence). The CDR3 length is 16 residues. The V gene lost 2 bases and the J gene lost 2 bases, with 15 bases spanning the gap. This CDR3 reads CASSYSRGVSNTEAFF. As DNA, the CDR3 is TGTGCCAGCAGTTACAGTAGGGGGGTATCAAACACTGAAGCTTTCTTT.

DNA for the CDR3: TGTGCCAGCAGCTTGGAGCTGGAAGTGAGAGGGGGCTACACCTTC. Protein: CASSLELEVRGGYTF. The chain uses TRBV5-8 and TRBJ1-2; D uncertain. CDR1 is SGHTS and CDR2 is YDEGEE in the germline V gene. The CDR3 length is 15 residues. Trimming removed 0 bases from V and 8 bases from J, with 17 bases in between.

This clone was seen a single time. Sequence at one end of the junction differs from germline and may be a read error. The rearrangement links TRBV7-7 to TRBJ2-5; D unresolved. Germline loops: CDR1 SSHAT, CDR2 FNYEAQ (reference sequence). The CDR3 sequence is 13 residues long. The CDR3 nucleotides are TGTGCTAGCAGCTTCGACTTAGGGGAGACCCAGTACTTC. Translated: CASSFDLGETQYF.

The J gene is TRBJ2-5, the V gene TRBV7-9, with D perhaps TRBD1 or TRBD2 (5 bases each). The CDR3 runs to 15 residues. Germline V gives CDR1 SEHNR, CDR2 FQNEAQ (reference sequence). Deletions cut 5 bases from V and 5 bases from J, with 18 bases between. The CDR3 DNA is TGTGCCAGCAGCCTTTTGGGGCGGGTTCGGGAGACCCAGTACTTC. Translated: CASSLLGRVRETQYF.

This clone was counted a single time. CDR3 in DNA: TGTGCCAGCAGCTTCAGGGTCACGAACACCGGGGAGCTGTTTTTT. It translates to CASSFRVTNTGELFF. The chain links TRBV11-2 to TRBJ2-2; tentatively, D is TRBD1 (5 bases). V was clipped by 3 bases and J by 0 bases, with 8 bases between them. CDR1 and CDR2 from the germline V gene are SGHAT and FQNNGV. This CDR3 is built from 15 residues.

This clone was seen only a few times. The chain recombines TRBV5-1 with TRBJ2-1; D may correspond to TRBD1 or TRBD2 (5 bases each). Trimming stripped 1 base from V and 8 bases from J, with 16 bases between. The germline gives CDR1 SGHRS, CDR2 YFSETQ. This CDR3 region has 15 residues. Here the CDR3 DNA reads TGCGCCAGCAGCTTGACGTGGGGGTTTACAGATGAGCAGTTCTTC. Protein sequence: CASSLTWGFTDEQFF.

The sample holds one count of this clone. This chain links TRBV5-1 with TRBJ1-5; D is undetermined. This CDR3 has 14 residues. Germline CDR1 is SGHRS and CDR2 is YFSETQ. Trimming shortened V by 0 bases and J by 3 bases, and 7 bases separated the two germline ends. Here the CDR3 DNA reads TGCGCCAGCAGCTTGGGAGTAGACAATCAGCCCCAGCATTTT. Translation: CASSLGVDNQPQHF. Full variable domain (remainder filled in from reference TRBV5-1 and TRBJ1-5): KAGVTQTPRYLIKTRGQQVTLSCSPISGHRSVSWYQQTPGQGLQFLFEYFSETQRNKGNFPGRFSGRQFSNSRSEMNVSTLELGDSALYLCASSLGVDNQPQHFGDGTRLSIL.

J is TRBJ1-2 and V is TRBV4-1, with D perhaps matching TRBD1 (6 bases). The germline V and J ends were trimmed by 0 bases and 2 bases, with 10 bases remaining between them. Looked up from germline, CDR1 is MGHRA and CDR2 is YSYEKL. CDR3 length: 15 amino acids. The CDR3 DNA is TGCGCCAGCAGCCAAGACCCCAGGGGCAACTATGGCTACACCTTC. Translation gives CASSQDPRGNYGYTF.

The genes are TRBV29-1 and TRBJ1-6; unclear D gene. Deletions cut 2 bases from V and 10 bases from J, with 3 bases between. The germline gives CDR1 SQVTM, CDR2 ANQGSEA. The CDR3 runs 10 residues. CDR3 nucleotides: TGCAGCGTTGAAAACTCACCCCTCCACTTT. This translates into CSVENSPLHF.

This chain uses TRBV25-1 with TRBJ2-5, with D possibly being TRBD2 (5 bases). Germline CDR1 is MGHDK and CDR2 is SYGVNS. This CDR3 has 16 amino acids. Trimming shortened V by 0 bases and J by 5 bases, and 16 bases separated the two germline ends. The CDR3 DNA is TGTGCCAGCAGTGAATATAATTTGGGGTCGGGGGAGACCCAGTACTTC. As protein: CASSEYNLGSGETQYF.

V usage is TRBV11-2 and J usage is TRBJ1-1; the D gene is possibly TRBD1 (5 bases). The CDR3 contains 15 residues. In germline, CDR1 is SGHAT, CDR2 FQNNGV. With 1 base removed from V and 5 bases from J, the gap between germline ends came to 14 bases. For the CDR3, the DNA is TGTGCCAGCAGCTTAGCATATGGGGCTGGGACTGAAGCTTTCTTT. It translates to CASSLAYGAGTEAFF.

The chain is built from TRBV12-5 and TRBJ1-5; D is unclear. Between the trimmed V and J ends, which lost 5 bases and 1 base, there was a span of 6 bases. Germline assignment: CDR1 LGHNT and CDR2 FRNRAP. The CDR3 spans 13 residues. The CDR3 coding sequence is TGTGCTAGTGGTCCAGGAAGCAATCAGCCCCAGCATTTT. It translates to CASGPGSNQPQHF.

This chain links TRBV21-1 with TRBJ1-2. TRBV21-1 is a pseudogene segment. This CDR3 comprises 11 residues. The CDR3 here is CASSKEGGYTF. The CDR3 region has the DNA TGTGCCAGCAGCAAAGAAGGCGGTTACACCTTC.

This chain uses TRBV29-1 with TRBJ1-4; D not resolved. The germline V gene encodes CDR1 SQVTM and CDR2 ANQGSEA. Trimming took 4 bases from V and 8 from J, leaving 11 bases between them. CDR3 length equals 12 residues. CDR3 nucleotide sequence: TGCAGCGTTGCCTCAGGAAGGGAAAAACTGTTTTTT. This gives the protein CSVASGREKLFF.

This chain uses TRBV11-1 with TRBJ2-5, with a possible D match to TRBD2 (6 bases). This CDR3 has 13 residues. CDR1 is SGHAT, CDR2 FQDESV, per germline (reference sequence). V dropped 3 bases and J dropped 5 bases, with 10 bases sitting between them. CDR3 loop: CASSFGRPETQYF. The CDR3 region has the DNA TGTGCCAGCAGCTTCGGGAGACCGGAGACCCAGTACTTC. Variable domain in full (rest from reference TRBV11-1 and TRBJ2-5): EAEVAQSPRYKITEKSQAVAFWCDPISGHATLYWYRQILGQGPELLVQFQDESVVDDSQLPKDRFSAERLKGVDSTLKIQPAELGDSAMYLCASSFGRPETQYFGPGTRLLVL.